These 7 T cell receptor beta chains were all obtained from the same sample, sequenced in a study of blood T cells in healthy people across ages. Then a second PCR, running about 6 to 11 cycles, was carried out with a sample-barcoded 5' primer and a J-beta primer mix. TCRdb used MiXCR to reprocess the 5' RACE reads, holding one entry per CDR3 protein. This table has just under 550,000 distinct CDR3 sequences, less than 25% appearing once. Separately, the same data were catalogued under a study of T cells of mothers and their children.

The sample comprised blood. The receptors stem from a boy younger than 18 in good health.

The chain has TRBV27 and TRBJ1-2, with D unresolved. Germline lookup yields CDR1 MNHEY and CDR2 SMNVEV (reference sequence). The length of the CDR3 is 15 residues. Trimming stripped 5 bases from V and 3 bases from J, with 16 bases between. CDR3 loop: CASSRLQVSDYGYTF. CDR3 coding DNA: TGTGCCAGCAGTCGACTCCAGGTTTCTGACTATGGCTACACCTTC.

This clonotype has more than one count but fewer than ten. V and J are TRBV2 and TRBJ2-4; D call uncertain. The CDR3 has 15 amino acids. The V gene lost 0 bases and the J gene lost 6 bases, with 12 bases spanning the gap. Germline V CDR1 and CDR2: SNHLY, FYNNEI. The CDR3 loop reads CASSEAVAVLNIQYF. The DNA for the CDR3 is TGTGCCAGCAGTGAAGCGGTGGCAGTATTAAACATTCAGTACTTC. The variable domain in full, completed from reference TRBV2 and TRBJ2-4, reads EPEVTQTPSHQVTQMGQEVILRCVPISNHLYFYWYRQILGQKVEFLVSFYNNEISEKSEIFDDQFSVERPDGSNFTLKIRSTKLEDSAMYFCASSEAVAVLNIQYFGAGTRLSVL.

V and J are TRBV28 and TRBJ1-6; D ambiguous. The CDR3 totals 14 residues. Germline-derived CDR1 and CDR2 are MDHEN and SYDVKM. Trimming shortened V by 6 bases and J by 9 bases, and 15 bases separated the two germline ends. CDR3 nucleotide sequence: TGTGCCAGCAGCCTTAGTTCCCTGGGTTCACCCCTCCACTTT. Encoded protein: CASSLSSLGSPLHF.

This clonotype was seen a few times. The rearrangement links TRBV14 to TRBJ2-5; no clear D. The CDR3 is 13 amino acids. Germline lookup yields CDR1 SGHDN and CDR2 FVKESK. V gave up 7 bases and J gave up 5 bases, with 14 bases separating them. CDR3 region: CASTRSGVETQYF. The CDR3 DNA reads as TGTGCCAGCACCCGATCGGGCGTGGAGACCCAGTACTTC.

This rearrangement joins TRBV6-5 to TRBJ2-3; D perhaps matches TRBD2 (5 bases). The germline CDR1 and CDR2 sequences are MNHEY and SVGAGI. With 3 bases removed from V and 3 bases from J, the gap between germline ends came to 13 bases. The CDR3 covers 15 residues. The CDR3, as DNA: TGTGCCAGCAGTTATCTCCGGGGTACTACAGATACGCAGTATTTT. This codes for CASSYLRGTTDTQYF.

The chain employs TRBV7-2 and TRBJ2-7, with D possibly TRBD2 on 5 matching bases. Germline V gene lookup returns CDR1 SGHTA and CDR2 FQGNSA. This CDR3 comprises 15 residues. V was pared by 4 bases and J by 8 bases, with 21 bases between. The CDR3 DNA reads TGTGCCAGCAGCTCCCGGGATCCCTCCCTGGGCAAGCAGTACTTC. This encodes CASSSRDPSLGKQYF. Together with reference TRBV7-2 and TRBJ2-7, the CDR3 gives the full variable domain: GAGVSQSPSNKVTEKGKDVELRCDPISGHTALYWYRQSLGQGLEFLIYFQGNSAPDKSGLPSDRFSAERTGGSVSTLTIQRTQQEDSAVYLCASSSRDPSLGKQYFGPGTRLTVT.

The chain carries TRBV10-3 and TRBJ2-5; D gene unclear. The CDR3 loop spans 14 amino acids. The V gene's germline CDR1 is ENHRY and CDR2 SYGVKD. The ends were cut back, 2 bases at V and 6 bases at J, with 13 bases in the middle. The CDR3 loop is CAISEGFLGQTQYF. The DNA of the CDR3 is TGTGCCATCAGTGAGGGCTTCCTGGGCCAGACCCAGTACTTC.